These 32 T cell receptor beta chains originate from one sample sequenced in a study of blood T cell repertoires in COVID-19. The protocol was immunoSEQ multiplex PCR, while the TCRdb copy is restricted to in-frame clones and leaves out a portion. Of more than 200,000 clones in the sample, around 80% were seen once. The specimen sequenced was peripheral blood. These receptors were collected from a woman in her forties or fifties with acute or convalescent COVID-19.

CDR3 region: CASSPRRGSGSHGEQFF. The CDR3 coding sequence is TGTGCCAGCAGCCCCCGACGAGGTAGCGGAAGCCACGGTGAGCAGTTCTTC. The rearrangement uses TRBV11-3 and TRBJ2-1, with a tentative D call TRBD2 (6 bases). The CDR3 covers 17 residues. Germline CDR1 is SGHNT and CDR2 is YENEEA. Trimming cost V 5 bases and J 9 bases, with 26 bases left between them. The complete variable domain, with remaining parts taken from reference TRBV11-3 and TRBJ2-1, reads EAGVVQSPRYKIIEKKQPVAFWCNPISGHNTLYWYLQNLGQGPELLIRYENEEAVDDSQLPKDRFSAERLKGVDSTLKIQPAELGDSAVYLCASSPRRGSGSHGEQFFGPGTRLTVL.

The J gene is TRBJ2-1, the V gene TRBV5-5; tentatively, D is TRBD1 (5 bases). Germline V lookup: CDR1 SGHKS, CDR2 YYEKEE (reference sequence). The CDR3 loop spans 14 amino acids. V shed 0 bases and J shed 10 bases, with 14 bases lying between them. The CDR3 nucleotides read TGTGCCAGCAGCTTGGCCAGCCAGGGTTTAGAGCAGTTCTTC. Translating it yields CASSLASQGLEQFF.

V and J are TRBV24-1 and TRBJ2-7; D is possibly TRBD1 (6 bases). Germline CDR1 KGHDR, CDR2 SFDVKD. Trimming stripped 3 bases from V and 9 bases from J, with 14 bases between. The CDR3 length is 13 residues. CDR3 nucleotides: TGTGCCACCAGTGATATGACAGGCCTGAGGCAGTACTTC. Translated: CATSDMTGLRQYF.

The chain carries TRBV7-2 and TRBJ1-2, with 8 bases identical to TRBD1. V lost 5 bases, J lost 6 bases, and 8 bases stayed unmatched. Looked up from germline, CDR1 is SGHTA and CDR2 is FQGNSA. The CDR3 contains 14 residues. The CDR3 DNA follows: TGTGCCAGCAGCCCATGGACAGGGATGAATGGCTACACCTTC. Its protein product is CASSPWTGMNGYTF.

This chain links TRBV6-4 with TRBJ2-1, with TRBD1 identical over 10 bases. The CDR3 is made up of 12 amino acids. V lost 8 bases and J lost 13; bases outside the gene matches: 8. CDR1 is MRHNA, CDR2 SNTAGT, per germline. In DNA, the CDR3 is TGTGCCAGCGGGGGGGGACAGGGGCGACAGTTCTTC. This codes for CASGGGQGRQFF.

This chain uses TRBV29-1 with TRBJ2-3, with 12 bases fitting TRBD2. The CDR3 runs 17 residues. V was clipped by 4 bases and J by 2 bases; unmatched bases: 10. Looked up from germline, CDR1 is SQVTM and CDR2 is ANQGSEA. The CDR3: CSVVPKSSGRATDTQYF. The DNA of the CDR3 is TGCAGCGTTGTCCCTAAATCTAGCGGGAGGGCCACAGATACGCAGTATTTT.

V and J are TRBV5-1 and TRBJ1-4; D possibly corresponds to TRBD1 (6 bases). V was trimmed by 2 bases and J by 8 bases, leaving 13 bases between them. Germline CDR1 is SGHRS and CDR2 is YFSETQ. CDR3 length: 14 residues. The CDR3: CASSLGGVGEKLFF. Written as DNA, the CDR3 is TGCGCCAGCAGCTTAGGGGGAGTTGGGGAAAAACTGTTTTTT.

This clone was seen a single time. V gene TRBV15 combines with J gene TRBJ2-1; no definite D call. Trimming took 6 bases from V and 7 from J, leaving 13 bases between them. The CDR3 is made up of 13 amino acids. Germline V CDR1 and CDR2: LNHNV, YYDKDF (reference sequence). The CDR3 here is CATSMSPMNEQFF. CDR3 sequence (DNA): TGTGCCACCAGTATGAGCCCGATGAATGAGCAGTTCTTC.

This clone has a handful of counts. The CDR3, as DNA: TGCAGCGTCAGGGACAGGGCCAGTGAAAAACTGTTTTTT. Encoded protein: CSVRDRASEKLFF. This chain links TRBV29-1 with TRBJ1-4; 9 bases are a match to TRBD1. This CDR3 is 13 amino acids long. Trimming at V came to 6 bases and at J to 7 bases, leaving 6 bases not matched to a gene. The V gene's germline CDR1 is SQVTM and CDR2 ANQGSEA.

The rearrangement links TRBV5-1 to TRBJ1-6, with 7 bases aligning to TRBD1. The trim removed 4 bases at V and 2 bases at J, leaving 9 bases unmatched. Germline-derived CDR1 and CDR2 are SGHRS and YFSETQ. The CDR3 totals 17 residues. The CDR3 protein is CASSPGQERAYNSPLHF. The DNA for the CDR3 is TGCGCCAGCAGCCCCGGACAGGAAAGAGCCTATAATTCACCCCTCCACTTT.

This chain links TRBV5-4 with TRBJ2-5, with 8 bases lining up with TRBD1. Germline trimming cut 4 bases from V and 3 bases from J; bases unmatched to any gene: 8. The germline V gene has CDR1 SGHNT and CDR2 YYREEE (reference sequence). The CDR3 runs to 15 residues. The CDR3 DNA sequence: TGTGCCAGCAGCACCTGGGACAGGCTGAAAGAGACCCAGTACTTC. Amino acid sequence: CASSTWDRLKETQYF.

The chain couples TRBV4-1 to TRBJ2-7; TRBD1 agrees at 7 bases. Looked up from germline, CDR1 is MGHRA and CDR2 is YSYEKL. J lost 2 bases, V lost 3 bases, and 13 bases had no gene match. CDR3 length: 17 amino acids. CDR3 sequence: CASSHETGVLTPYEQYF. CDR3 DNA sequence: TGCGCCAGCAGCCATGAAACAGGGGTCCTTACTCCCTACGAGCAGTACTTC.

The chain combines TRBV28 with TRBJ2-5, with a weak D call TRBD1 (7 bases). Germline V gene data show CDR1 as MDHEN and CDR2 as SYDVKM. V was cut by 2 bases and J by 2 bases, with 15 bases left in between. CDR3 size: 16 residues. As DNA, the CDR3 is TGTGCCAGCAGTTTAGGAGGGGGCGCGGGGCAAGAGACCCAGTACTTC. It encodes CASSLGGGAGQETQYF. Looking up the rest from reference TRBV28 and TRBJ2-5 gives the full variable domain: DVKVTQSSRYLVKRTGEKVFLECVQDMDHENMFWYRQDPGLGLRLIYFSYDVKMKEKGDIPEGYSVSREKKERFSLILESASTNQTSMYLCASSLGGGAGQETQYFGPGTRLLVL.

The chain has TRBV9 and TRBJ2-7; 8 positions match TRBD2. Trimming cost V 4 bases and J 0 bases; bases outside gene matches: 6. The CDR3 has 15 residues. In germline, CDR1 is SGDLS, CDR2 YYNGEE. The CDR3 DNA is TGTGCCAGCAGCTCCCGACTAGCGCGCTCCTACGAGCAGTACTTC. This sequence encodes CASSSRLARSYEQYF.

V and J are TRBV14 and TRBJ2-7; possibly TRBD1 for D (6 bases). Trimming stripped 4 bases from V and 7 bases from J, with 17 bases between. CDR1 is SGHDN and CDR2 is FVKESK in the germline V gene. This CDR3 spans 14 amino acids. In nucleotides, the CDR3 is TGTGCCAGCAGCCCCATCACAGGGCCGGTGGAGCAGTACTTC. It specifies CASSPITGPVEQYF.

The genes are TRBV5-1 and TRBJ1-2; 11 bases are a match to TRBD1. Germline V lookup: CDR1 SGHRS, CDR2 YFSETQ. The length of the CDR3 is 15 residues. J lost 8 bases, V lost 0 bases, and 6 bases had no gene match. Here the CDR3 DNA reads TGCGCCAGCAGCTTGGACGGACAGGGGGCGGGAGGCTACACCTTC. It translates to CASSLDGQGAGGYTF.

The J gene is TRBJ2-1, the V gene TRBV19; 8 nucleotides agree with TRBD2. Germline V gene data show CDR1 as LNHDA and CDR2 as SQIVND (reference sequence). V shed 4 bases, J shed 1 base, and the junction held 3 bases outside the gene matches. This CDR3 spans 15 amino acids. CDR3 bases: TGTGCCAGTAGTAAGACTAGCGCTTCCTACAATGAGCAGTTCTTC. Protein product: CASSKTSASYNEQFF. Full variable domain (missing parts from reference TRBV19 and TRBJ2-1): DGGITQSPKYLFRKEGQNVTLSCEQNLNHDAMYWYRQDPGQGLRLIYYSQIVNDFQKGDIAEGYSVSREKKESFPLTVTSAQKNPTAFYLCASSKTSASYNEQFFGPGTRLTVL.

The chain combines TRBV5-4 with TRBJ1-5, with D hard to call. The CDR3 has 14 amino acids. Per the germline V gene, CDR1 is SGHNT and CDR2 is YYREEE (reference sequence). With 0 bases removed from V and 3 bases from J, the gap between germline ends came to 7 bases. The CDR3 loop is CASSLDGFNQPQHF. In DNA form, the CDR3 reads TGTGCCAGCAGCTTGGACGGGTTCAATCAGCCCCAGCATTTT.

The genes are TRBV9 and TRBJ2-1; 11 bases fit TRBD2. The CDR3 length is 15 residues. The germline CDR1 and CDR2 sequences are SGDLS and YYNGEE. The J segment lost 6 bases and the V segment lost 3 bases, leaving 5 bases of the junction unmatched. The CDR3 DNA is TGTGCCAGCAGCGCGGGACTAGCGGAGCTCAATGAGCAGTTCTTC. It translates to CASSAGLAELNEQFF.

The CDR3 DNA is TGCAGCGCCCGACAGGGCTGGACTGAAGCTTTCTTT. Translated: CSARQGWTEAFF. The rearrangement joins TRBV29-1 to TRBJ1-1, with 7 bases aligning to TRBD1. With 7 bases clipped from V and 5 bases from J, the junction kept 7 bases outside the gene matches. CDR1 is SQVTM and CDR2 is ANQGSEA in the germline V gene. The CDR3 is 12 amino acids.

To note about this clone: The same CDR3 can be traced to other DNA sequences in this sample. J is TRBJ2-1 and V is TRBV11-2; TRBD2 agrees at 7 bases. V shed 1 base and J 4 bases; nucleotides not matched to a gene: 1. Germline values: CDR1 SGHAT, CDR2 FQNNGV. This CDR3 is 14 amino acids long. For the CDR3, the DNA is TGTGCCAGCAGCTTAGCGGGAGGTTACAATGAGCAGTTCTTC. This sequence encodes CASSLAGGYNEQFF. The full variable domain, its missing parts supplied by reference TRBV11-2 and TRBJ2-1, is EAGVAQSPRYKIIEKRQSVAFWCNPISGHATLYWYQQILGQGPKLLIQFQNNGVVDDSQLPKDRFSAERLKGVDSTLKIQPAKLEDSAVYLCASSLAGGYNEQFFGPGTRLTVL.

This clone was recorded once. CDR3 residues: CASSLLASALLNEQFF. The CDR3 region has the DNA TGTGCCAGCAGCTTGTTGGCTAGCGCCCTTCTCAATGAGCAGTTCTTC. V gene TRBV5-8 combines with J gene TRBJ2-1; tentatively, D is TRBD2 (6 bases). The V gene's germline CDR1 is SGHTS and CDR2 YDEGEE. The CDR3 is 16 amino acids. Trimming stripped 1 base from V and 6 bases from J, with 17 bases between.

The V gene is TRBV7-3, the J gene TRBJ2-5; 14 nucleotides agree with TRBD2. CDR1 and CDR2 (germline): SGHTA, FQGTGA. The length of the CDR3 is 16 residues. Germline trimming cut 4 bases from V and 5 bases from J; bases unmatched to any gene: 6. The CDR3 DNA follows: TGTGCCAGCAGCTCCGGGACTAGCGGGAGTTGGGAGACCCAGTACTTC. Protein product: CASSSGTSGSWETQYF.

As to this clone: Mismatch with germline at one junction end may stem from a read error. The chain couples TRBV12-3 or TRBV12-4 to TRBJ2-1; 7 bases align to TRBD2. The CDR3 is 12 amino acids. The CDR3 DNA reads as TGTGCCAGTAGTTTAGGTAGCGGGCTCCTGTTCTTC. It is translated as CASSLGSGLLFF.

The chain employs TRBV12-3 or TRBV12-4 and TRBJ2-1; weak D call: TRBD2 (6 bases). The CDR3 totals 13 residues. The V and J ends lost 7 bases and 4 bases respectively, with 11 bases between them. The CDR3 sequence is CASTPGAYNEQFF. CDR3 sequence (DNA): TGTGCCAGCACCCCGGGAGCGTACAATGAGCAGTTCTTC.

V and J are TRBV28 and TRBJ1-5; D is undetermined. The V and J ends lost 1 base and 5 bases respectively, with 3 bases between them. The CDR3 loop spans 12 amino acids. Germline-derived CDR1 and CDR2 are MDHEN and SYDVKM. As DNA, the CDR3 is TGTGCCAGCAGTTTATCGTATCAGCCCCAGCATTTT. It is translated as CASSLSYQPQHF.

The chain carries TRBV5-1 and TRBJ2-7; TRBD2 might be the D (6 bases). The CDR3 is 13 amino acids. CDR1 is SGHRS, CDR2 YFSETQ, per germline. V lost 3 bases and J lost 6, with 13 bases in between. The CDR3 is CASSSTLGGEQYF. CDR3 DNA sequence: TGCGCCAGCAGCTCAACACTGGGAGGCGAGCAGTACTTC.

This rearrangement joins TRBV2 to TRBJ1-5; the D is unclear. Germline V CDR1 and CDR2: SNHLY, FYNNEI. This CDR3 spans 13 amino acids. The V end was cut by 6 bases, the J end by 1 base, with 7 bases between. DNA for the CDR3: TGTGCCAGCAGCGAGTTAAGCAATCAGCCCCAGCATTTT. Protein: CASSELSNQPQHF. Full variable domain (remainder filled in from reference TRBV2 and TRBJ1-5): EPEVTQTPSHQVTQMGQEVILRCVPISNHLYFYWYRQILGQKVEFLVSFYNNEISEKSEIFDDQFSVERPDGSNFTLKIRSTKLEDSAMYFCASSELSNQPQHFGDGTRLSIL.

The chain has TRBV12-3 or TRBV12-4 and TRBJ2-5; 9 bases match TRBD2. The CDR3 spans 13 residues. Losses at the gene ends were 5 bases for V and 5 bases for J; bases not matched to a gene: 3. The CDR3 DNA sequence: TGTGCCAGCAGTGGGACTAGCTGGGAGACCCAGTACTTC. Its protein product is CASSGTSWETQYF.

The CDR3 DNA is TGTGCCAGCAGTTCAAAGTCCGGGACAGGAAATTCACCCCTCCACTTT. Its translation: CASSSKSGTGNSPLHF. The genes are TRBV27 and TRBJ1-6, with 8 bases identical to TRBD1. The germline CDR1 and CDR2 sequences are MNHEY and SMNVEV (reference sequence). V dropped 4 bases and J dropped 7; count of bases not matched to a gene: 9. The CDR3 is made up of 16 amino acids.

This sequence joins TRBV29-1 and TRBJ2-3, with D possibly being TRBD1 (6 bases). CDR1 and CDR2 from the germline V gene are SQVTM and ANQGSEA. The CDR3 spans 12 residues. Trimming removed 8 bases from V and 4 bases from J, with 13 bases in between. The CDR3 nucleotides read TGCAGCTCCCAGGGGATGGCAGATACGCAGTATTTT. Translated: CSSQGMADTQYF.

CDR3 amino acids: CASSYSNSQGYTF. CDR3 DNA: TGTGCCAGCAGTTACTCGAATTCTCAGGGCTACACCTTC. This chain uses TRBV6-5 with TRBJ1-2, with unresolved D. CDR1 MNHEY and CDR2 SVGAGI come from the germline V gene. The CDR3 extends over 13 amino acids. With 0 bases removed from V and 8 bases from J, the gap between germline ends came to 10 bases.